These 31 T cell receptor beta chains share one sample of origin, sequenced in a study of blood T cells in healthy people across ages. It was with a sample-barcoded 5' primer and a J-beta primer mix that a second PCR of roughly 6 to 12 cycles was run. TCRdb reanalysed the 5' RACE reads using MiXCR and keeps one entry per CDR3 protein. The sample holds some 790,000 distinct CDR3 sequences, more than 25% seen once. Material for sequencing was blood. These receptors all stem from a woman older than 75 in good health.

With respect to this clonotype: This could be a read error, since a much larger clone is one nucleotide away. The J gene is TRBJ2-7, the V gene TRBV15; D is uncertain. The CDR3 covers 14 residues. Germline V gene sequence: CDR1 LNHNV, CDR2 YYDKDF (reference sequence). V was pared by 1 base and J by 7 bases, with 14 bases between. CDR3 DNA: TGTGCCACCAGCAGAGCTTTTGAGTACAATGAGCAGTACTTC. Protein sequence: CATSRAFEYNEQYF.

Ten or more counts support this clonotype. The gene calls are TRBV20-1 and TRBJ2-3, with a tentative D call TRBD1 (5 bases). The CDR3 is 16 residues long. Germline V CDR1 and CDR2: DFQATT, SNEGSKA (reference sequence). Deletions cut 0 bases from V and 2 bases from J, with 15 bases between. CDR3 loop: CSARDVGRHFTDTQYF. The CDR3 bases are TGCAGTGCTAGAGATGTGGGGCGCCACTTCACAGATACGCAGTATTTT.

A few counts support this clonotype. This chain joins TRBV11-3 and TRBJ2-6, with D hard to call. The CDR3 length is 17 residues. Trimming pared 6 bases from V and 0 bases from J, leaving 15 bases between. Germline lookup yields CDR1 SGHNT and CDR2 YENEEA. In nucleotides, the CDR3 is TGTGCCAGCAGTTCTCCTGTGCGGTACTCTGGGGCCAACGTCCTGACTTTC. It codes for CASSSPVRYSGANVLTF. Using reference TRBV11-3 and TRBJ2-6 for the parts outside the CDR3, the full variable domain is EAGVVQSPRYKIIEKKQPVAFWCNPISGHNTLYWYLQNLGQGPELLIRYENEEAVDDSQLPKDRFSAERLKGVDSTLKIQPAELGDSAVYLCASSSPVRYSGANVLTFGAGSRLTVL.

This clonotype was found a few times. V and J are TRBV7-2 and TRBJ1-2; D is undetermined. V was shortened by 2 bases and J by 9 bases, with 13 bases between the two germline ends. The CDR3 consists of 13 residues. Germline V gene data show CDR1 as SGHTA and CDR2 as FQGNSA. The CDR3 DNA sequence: TGTGCCAGCAGCTTAAGCGCCAGCACGAGCTACACCTTC. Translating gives CASSLSASTSYTF.

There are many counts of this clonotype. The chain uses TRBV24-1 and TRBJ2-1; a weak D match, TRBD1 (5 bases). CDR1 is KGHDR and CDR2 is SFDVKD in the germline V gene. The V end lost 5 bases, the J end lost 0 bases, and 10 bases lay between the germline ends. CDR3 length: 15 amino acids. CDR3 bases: TGTGCCACCAGTGCATCAGGGTCCTCCTACAATGAGCAGTTCTTC. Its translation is CATSASGSSYNEQFF.

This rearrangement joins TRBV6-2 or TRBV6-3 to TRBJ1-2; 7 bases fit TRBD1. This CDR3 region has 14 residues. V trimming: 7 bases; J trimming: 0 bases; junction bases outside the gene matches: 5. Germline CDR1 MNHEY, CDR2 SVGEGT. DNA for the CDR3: TGTGCCAGCACTAAGACAGGGACTAACTATGGCTACACCTTC. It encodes CASTKTGTNYGYTF.

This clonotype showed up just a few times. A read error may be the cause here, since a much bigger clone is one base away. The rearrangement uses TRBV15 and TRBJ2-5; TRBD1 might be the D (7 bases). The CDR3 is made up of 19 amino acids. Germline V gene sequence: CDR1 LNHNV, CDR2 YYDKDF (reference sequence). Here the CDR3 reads CATSIGRTGTTTSQEAQYF. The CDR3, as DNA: TGTGCCACCAGCATTGGGAGGACAGGCACTACCACCTCCCAAGAGGCCCAGTACTTC. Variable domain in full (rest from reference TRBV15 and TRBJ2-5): DAMVIQNPRYQVTQFGKPVTLSCSQTLNHNVMYWYQQKSSQAPKLLFHYYDKDFNNEADTPDNFQSRRPNTSFCFLDIRSPGLGDTAMYLCATSIGRTGTTTSQEAQYFGPGTRLLVL.

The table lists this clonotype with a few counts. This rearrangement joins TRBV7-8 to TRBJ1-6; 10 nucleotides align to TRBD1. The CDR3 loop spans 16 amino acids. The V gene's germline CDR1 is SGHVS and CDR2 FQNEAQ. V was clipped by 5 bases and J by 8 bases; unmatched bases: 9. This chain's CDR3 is CASSLRQGARDSPLHF. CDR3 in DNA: TGTGCCAGCAGCCTACGACAGGGGGCTAGGGATTCACCCCTCCACTTT.

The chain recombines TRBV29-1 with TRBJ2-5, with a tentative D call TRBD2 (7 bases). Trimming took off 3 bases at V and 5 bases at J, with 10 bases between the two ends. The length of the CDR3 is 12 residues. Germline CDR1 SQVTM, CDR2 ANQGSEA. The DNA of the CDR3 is TGCAGCGTTGAGGGGGGGCTGGAGACCCAGTACTTC. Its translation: CSVEGGLETQYF.

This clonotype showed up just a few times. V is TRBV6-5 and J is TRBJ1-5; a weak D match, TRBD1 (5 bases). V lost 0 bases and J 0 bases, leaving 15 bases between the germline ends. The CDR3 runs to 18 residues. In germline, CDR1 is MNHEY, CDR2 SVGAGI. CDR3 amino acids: CASSYSGRDGYSNQPQHF. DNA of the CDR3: TGTGCCAGCAGTTACTCGGGAAGGGACGGTTATAGCAATCAGCCCCAGCATTTT.

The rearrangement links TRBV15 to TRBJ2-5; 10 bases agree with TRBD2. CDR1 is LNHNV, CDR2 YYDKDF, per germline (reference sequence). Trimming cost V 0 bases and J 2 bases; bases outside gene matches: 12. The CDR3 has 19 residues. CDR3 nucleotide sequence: TGTGCCACCAGCAGAGATAAAGGAGTAGCGGGGGGTTCACAAGAGACCCAGTACTTC. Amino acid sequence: CATSRDKGVAGGSQETQYF.

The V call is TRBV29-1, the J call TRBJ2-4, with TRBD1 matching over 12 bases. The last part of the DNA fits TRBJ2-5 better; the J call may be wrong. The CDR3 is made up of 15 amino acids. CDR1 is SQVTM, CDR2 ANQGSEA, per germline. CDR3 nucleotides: TGCAGCGGGGGACAGGGGGCGTCTGGGAGAGAGACCCAGTACTTC. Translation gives CSGGQGASGRETQYF.

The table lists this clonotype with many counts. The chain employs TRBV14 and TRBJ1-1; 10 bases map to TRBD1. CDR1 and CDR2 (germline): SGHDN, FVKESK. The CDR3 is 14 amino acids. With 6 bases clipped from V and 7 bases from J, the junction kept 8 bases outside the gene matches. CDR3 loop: CASSRTGGLLEAFF. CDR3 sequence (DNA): TGTGCCAGCAGTCGGACAGGGGGACTCCTTGAAGCTTTCTTT. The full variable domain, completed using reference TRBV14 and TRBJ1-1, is EAGVTQFPSHSVIEKGQTVTLRCDPISGHDNLYWYRRVMGKEIKFLLHFVKESKQDESGMPNNRFLAERTGGTYSTLKVQPAELEDSGVYFCASSRTGGLLEAFFGQGTRLTVV.

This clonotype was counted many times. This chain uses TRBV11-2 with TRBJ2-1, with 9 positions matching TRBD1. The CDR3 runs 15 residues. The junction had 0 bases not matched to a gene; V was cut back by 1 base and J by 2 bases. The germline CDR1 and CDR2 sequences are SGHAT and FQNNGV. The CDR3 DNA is TGTGCCAGCAGCTTAGGACAGGGGGCCTACAATGAGCAGTTCTTC. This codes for CASSLGQGAYNEQFF.

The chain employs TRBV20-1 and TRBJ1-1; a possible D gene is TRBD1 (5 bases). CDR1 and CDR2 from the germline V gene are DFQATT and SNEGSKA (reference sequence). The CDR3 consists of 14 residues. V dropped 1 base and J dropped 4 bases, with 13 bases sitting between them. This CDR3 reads CSARAGGLSTEAFF. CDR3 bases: TGCAGTGCTAGAGCTGGGGGTCTGAGCACTGAAGCTTTCTTT.

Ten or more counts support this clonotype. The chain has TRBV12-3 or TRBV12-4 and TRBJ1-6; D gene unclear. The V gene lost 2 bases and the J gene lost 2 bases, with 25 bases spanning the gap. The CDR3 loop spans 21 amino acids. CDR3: CASSLRTALTTDSPYNSPLHF. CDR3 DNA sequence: TGTGCCAGCAGTTTAAGAACCGCGCTGACGACCGATAGCCCCTATAATTCACCCCTCCACTTT.

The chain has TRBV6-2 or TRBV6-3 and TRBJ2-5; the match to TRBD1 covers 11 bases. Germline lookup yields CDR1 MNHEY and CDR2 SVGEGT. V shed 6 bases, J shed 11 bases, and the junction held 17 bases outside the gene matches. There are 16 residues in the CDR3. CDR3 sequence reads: CASRDRGRGSYNEQYF. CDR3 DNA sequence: TGTGCCAGCAGGGACAGGGGGCGCGGGTCCTACAATGAGCAGTACTTC.

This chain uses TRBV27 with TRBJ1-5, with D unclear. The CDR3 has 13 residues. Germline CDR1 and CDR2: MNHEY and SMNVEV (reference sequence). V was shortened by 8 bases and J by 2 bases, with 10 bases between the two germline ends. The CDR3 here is CASGSLGNQPQHF. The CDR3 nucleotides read TGTGCCAGCGGATCGTTGGGCAATCAGCCCCAGCATTTT.

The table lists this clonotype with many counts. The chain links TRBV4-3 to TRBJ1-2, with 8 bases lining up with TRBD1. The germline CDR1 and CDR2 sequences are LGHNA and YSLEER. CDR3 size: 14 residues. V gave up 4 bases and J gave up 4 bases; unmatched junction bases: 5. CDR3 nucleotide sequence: TGCGCCAGCAGCCGAGGACAGGGAGCCTATGGCTACACCTTC. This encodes CASSRGQGAYGYTF.

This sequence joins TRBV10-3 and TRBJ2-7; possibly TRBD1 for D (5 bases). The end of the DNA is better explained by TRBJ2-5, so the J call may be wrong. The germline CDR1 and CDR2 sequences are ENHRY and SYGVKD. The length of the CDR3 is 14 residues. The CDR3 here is CAISGRGARETQYF. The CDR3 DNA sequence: TGTGCCATCAGTGGACGTGGGGCGCGGGAGACCCAGTACTTC.

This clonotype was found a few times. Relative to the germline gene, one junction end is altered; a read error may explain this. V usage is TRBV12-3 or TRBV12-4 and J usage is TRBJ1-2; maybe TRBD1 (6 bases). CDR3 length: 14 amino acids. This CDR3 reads CASSLRWGAYGYTF. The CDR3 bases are TGTGCCAGCAGCTTAAGGTGGGGGGCCTATGGGTACACCTTC.

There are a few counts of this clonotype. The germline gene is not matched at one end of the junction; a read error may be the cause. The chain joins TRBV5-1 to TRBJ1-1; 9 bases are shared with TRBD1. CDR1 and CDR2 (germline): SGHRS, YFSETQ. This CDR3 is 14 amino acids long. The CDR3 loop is CASSLQGATTKAFF. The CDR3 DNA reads TGCGCCAGCAGCTTACAGGGGGCTACCACTAAAGCTTTCTTT.

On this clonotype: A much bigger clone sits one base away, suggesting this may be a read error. CDR3 nucleotides: TGTGCCAGCGGCGTTCACGGACAGGGCCACCATGAGCAGTTCTTC. Translation: CASGVHGQGHHEQFF. The chain uses TRBV9 and TRBJ2-1, with 8 bases that match TRBD1. The CDR3 loop spans 15 amino acids. CDR1 and CDR2 (germline): SGDLS, YYNGEE.

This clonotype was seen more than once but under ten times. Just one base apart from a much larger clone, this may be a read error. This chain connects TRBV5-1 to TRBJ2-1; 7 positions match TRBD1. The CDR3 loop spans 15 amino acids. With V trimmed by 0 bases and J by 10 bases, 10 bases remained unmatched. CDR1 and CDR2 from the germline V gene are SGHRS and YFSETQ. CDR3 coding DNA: TGCGCCAGCAGCTTGGGAGGGGGCAGTGTCTACGAGCAGTTCTTC. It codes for CASSLGGGSVYEQFF.

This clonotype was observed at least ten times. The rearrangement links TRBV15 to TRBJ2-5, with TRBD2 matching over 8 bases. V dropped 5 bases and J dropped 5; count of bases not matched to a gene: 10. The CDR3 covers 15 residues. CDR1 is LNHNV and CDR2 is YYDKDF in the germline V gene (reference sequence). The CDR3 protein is CATSPPRSGGETQYF. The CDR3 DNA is TGTGCCACCAGCCCCCCAAGATCGGGGGGGGAGACCCAGTACTTC.

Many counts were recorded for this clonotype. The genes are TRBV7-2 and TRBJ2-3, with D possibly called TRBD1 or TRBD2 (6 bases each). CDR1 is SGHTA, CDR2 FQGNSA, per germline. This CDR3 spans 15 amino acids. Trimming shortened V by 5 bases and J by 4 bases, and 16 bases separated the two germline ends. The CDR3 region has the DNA TGTGCCAGCAGCCCCCAGGGGACTGTCGCAGATACGCAGTATTTT. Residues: CASSPQGTVADTQYF.

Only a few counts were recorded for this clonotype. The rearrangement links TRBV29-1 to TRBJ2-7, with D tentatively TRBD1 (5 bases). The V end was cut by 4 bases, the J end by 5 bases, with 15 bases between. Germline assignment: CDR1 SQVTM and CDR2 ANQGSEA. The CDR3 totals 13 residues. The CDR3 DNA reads TGCAGCGTTGGAAAGCAGGGCCGCGACGAGCAGTACTTC. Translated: CSVGKQGRDEQYF.

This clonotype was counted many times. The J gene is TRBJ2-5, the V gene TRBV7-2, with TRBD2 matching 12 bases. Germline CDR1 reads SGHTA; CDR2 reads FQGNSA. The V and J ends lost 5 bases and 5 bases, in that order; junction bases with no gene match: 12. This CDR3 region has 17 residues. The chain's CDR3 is CASSATASGGASETQYF. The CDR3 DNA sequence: TGTGCCAGCAGCGCAACGGCTAGCGGGGGGGCCTCGGAGACCCAGTACTTC.

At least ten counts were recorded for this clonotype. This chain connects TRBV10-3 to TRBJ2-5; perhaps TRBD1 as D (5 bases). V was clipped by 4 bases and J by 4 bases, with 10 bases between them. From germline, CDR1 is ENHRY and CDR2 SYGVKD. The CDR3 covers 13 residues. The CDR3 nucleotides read TGTGCCATCAGTGCGACAGCCGGAGAGACCCAGTACTTC. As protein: CAISATAGETQYF.

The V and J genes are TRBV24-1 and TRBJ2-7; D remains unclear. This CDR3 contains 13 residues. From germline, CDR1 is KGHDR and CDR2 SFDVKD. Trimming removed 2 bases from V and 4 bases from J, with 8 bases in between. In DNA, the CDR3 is TGTGCCACCAGTGATTCCATACGGTACGAGCAGTACTTC. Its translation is CATSDSIRYEQYF.

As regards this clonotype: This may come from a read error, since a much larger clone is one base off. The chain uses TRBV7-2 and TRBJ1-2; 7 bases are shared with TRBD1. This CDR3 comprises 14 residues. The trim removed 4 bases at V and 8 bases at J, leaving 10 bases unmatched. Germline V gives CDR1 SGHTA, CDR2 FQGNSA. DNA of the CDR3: TGTGCCAGCAGCTCACGCAGGGGGGGTGTGGGCTACACCTTC. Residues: CASSSRRGGVGYTF.